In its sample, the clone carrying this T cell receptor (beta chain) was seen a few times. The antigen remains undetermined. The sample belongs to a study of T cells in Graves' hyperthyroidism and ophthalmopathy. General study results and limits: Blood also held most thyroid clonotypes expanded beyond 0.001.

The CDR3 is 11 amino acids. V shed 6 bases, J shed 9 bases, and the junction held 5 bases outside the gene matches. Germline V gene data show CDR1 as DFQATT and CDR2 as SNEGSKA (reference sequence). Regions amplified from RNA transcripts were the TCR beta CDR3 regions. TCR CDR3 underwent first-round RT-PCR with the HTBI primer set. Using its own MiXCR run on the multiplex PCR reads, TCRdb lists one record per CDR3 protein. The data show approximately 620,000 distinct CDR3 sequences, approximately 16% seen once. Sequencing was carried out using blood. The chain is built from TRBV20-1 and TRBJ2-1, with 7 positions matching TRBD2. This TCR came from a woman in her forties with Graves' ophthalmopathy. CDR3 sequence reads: CSAPLATEQFF. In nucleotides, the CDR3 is TGCAGTGCCCCACTAGCGACTGAGCAGTTCTTC.